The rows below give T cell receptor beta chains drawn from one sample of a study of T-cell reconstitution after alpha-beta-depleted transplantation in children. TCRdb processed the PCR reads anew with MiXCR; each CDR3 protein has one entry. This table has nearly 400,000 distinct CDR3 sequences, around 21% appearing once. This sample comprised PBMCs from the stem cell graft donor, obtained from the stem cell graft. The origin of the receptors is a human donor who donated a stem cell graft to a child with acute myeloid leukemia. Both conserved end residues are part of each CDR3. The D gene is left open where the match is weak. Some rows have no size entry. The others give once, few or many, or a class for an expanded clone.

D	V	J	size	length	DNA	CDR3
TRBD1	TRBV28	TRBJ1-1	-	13	TGTGCCAGCAGTCCAGGGGGTACGGCTGAAGCTTTCTTT	CASSPGGTAEAFF
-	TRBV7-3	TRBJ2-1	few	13	TGTGCCAGCAGCTTAACCCCCACTAATGAGCAGTTCTTC	CASSLTPTNEQFF
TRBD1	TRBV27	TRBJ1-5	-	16	TGTGCCAGCAGTTTGTCGACAGGGGTGGGGAATCAGCCCCAGCATTTT	CASSLSTGVGNQPQHF
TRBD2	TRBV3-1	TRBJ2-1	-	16	TGTGCCAGCAGCCAACCTGGGAGCGGGGGCTACAATGAGCAGTTCTTC	CASSQPGSGGYNEQFF
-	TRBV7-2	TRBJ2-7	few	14	TGTGCCAGCAGCTCCGCGCGGAGCTCCTACGAGCAGTACTTC	CASSSARSSYEQYF
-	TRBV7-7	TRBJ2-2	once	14	TGTGCTAGCAGCTTACAGGTCGGCACCGGGGAGCTGTTTTTT	CASSLQVGTGELFF
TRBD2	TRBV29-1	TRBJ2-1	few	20	TGCAGCGGCCTGGGACTTAGGACTAGCGGGAGGGGGTTGTCCTACAATGAGCAGTTCTTC	CSGLGLRTSGRGLSYNEQFF
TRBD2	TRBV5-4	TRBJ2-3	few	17	TGTGCCAGCAGCTTAGGATTAGCGGGAACAATCGGTGATACGCAGTATTTT	CASSLGLAGTIGDTQYF
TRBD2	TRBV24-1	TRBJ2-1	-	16	TGTGCCACCAGTGATCCCGGGACTAGCGGGTCGGGTGAGCAGTTCTTC	CATSDPGTSGSGEQFF
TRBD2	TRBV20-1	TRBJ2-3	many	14	TGCAGTGCCCCACTTAGCGGGAGGGCAGATACGCAGTATTTT	CSAPLSGRADTQYF
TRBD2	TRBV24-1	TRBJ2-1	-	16	TGTGCCACCAGTGATTTGGGACTAGCGAGTAGGAATGAGCAGTTCTTC	CATSDLGLASRNEQFF
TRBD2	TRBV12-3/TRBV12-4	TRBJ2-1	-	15	TGTGCCAGCAGTAACAGCGGGAGGAAGGGTAATGAGCAGTTCTTC	CASSNSGRKGNEQFF
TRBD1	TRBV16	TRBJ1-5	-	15	TGTGCCAGCAGCCAGACCGGGACAGGGAATCAGCCCCAGCATTTT	CASSQTGTGNQPQHF
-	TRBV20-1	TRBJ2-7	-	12	TGCAGTGCTAGAGAGGACCTCGACGAGCAGTACTTC	CSAREDLDEQYF
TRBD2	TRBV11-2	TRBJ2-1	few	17	TGTGCCAGCAGCTTAGACCCTAGCGGGAGGGATTACAATGAGCAGTTCTTC	CASSLDPSGRDYNEQFF
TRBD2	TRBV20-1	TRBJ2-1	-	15	TGCAGTGCGGAAGAGACTAGCGGGAATTTCAATGAGCAGTTCTTC	CSAEETSGNFNEQFF
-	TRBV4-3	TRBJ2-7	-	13	TGCGCCAGCAGCCAAGTTCTGTACGGCGAGCAGTACTTC	CASSQVLYGEQYF
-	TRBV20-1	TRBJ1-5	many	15	TGCAGTGCTAGTCCCTTTCACGGGGGCAATCAGCCCCAGCATTTT	CSASPFHGGNQPQHF
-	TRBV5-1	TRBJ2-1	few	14	TGCGCCAGCAGCTTGTCCCTATTCGCCGGTGAGCAGTTCTTC	CASSLSLFAGEQFF
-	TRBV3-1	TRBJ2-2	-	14	TGTGCCAGCAGCCAAGGTGTCAGAAGAGGAATTCTGTTTTTT	CASSQGVRRGILFF
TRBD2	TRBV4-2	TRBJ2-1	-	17	TGTGCCAGCAGCCAAGAGGGGCAGGCTAGCGGGAGGAATGAGCAGTTCTTC	CASSQEGQASGRNEQFF
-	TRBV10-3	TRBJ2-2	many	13	TGTGCCATCAGTGAGTCTGTGAGAGGGGAGCTGTTTTTT	CAISESVRGELFF
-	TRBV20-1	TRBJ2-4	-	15	TGCAGTGCTAGCGACGAGACCCCACTTTTCCCCATTCAGTACTTC	CSASDETPLFPIQYF
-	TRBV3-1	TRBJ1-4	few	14	TGTGCCAGCAGCCAGACAGCGAGCGGTGAAAAACTGTTTTTT	CASSQTASGEKLFF
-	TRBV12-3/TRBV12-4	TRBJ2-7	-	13	TGTGCCAGCAGTTTAGCGGAGGCGGCCGAGCAGTACTTC	CASSLAEAAEQYF
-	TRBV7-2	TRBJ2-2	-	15	TGTGCCAGCAGCTTACTTTCCCAATCCACCGGGGAGCTGTTTTTT	CASSLLSQSTGELFF
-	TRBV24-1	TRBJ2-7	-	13	TGTGCCACCAGTGAGACAGGGAGGTACGAGCAGTACTTC	CATSETGRYEQYF
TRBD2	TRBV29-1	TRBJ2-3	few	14	TGCAGCGTTGAAAGCGGGGGGGGTTCAGATACGCAGTATTTT	CSVESGGGSDTQYF
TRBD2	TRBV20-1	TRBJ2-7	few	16	TGCAGTGCTAGAACCGGGACTAGCCACTCCAACTACGAGCAGTACTTC	CSARTGTSHSNYEQYF
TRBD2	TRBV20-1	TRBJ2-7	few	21	TGCAGTGCTAGAGACGGCACCCAAGCCCTTCCAAGACTAGCGGGTAAATACGAGCAGTACTTC	CSARDGTQALPRLAGKYEQYF
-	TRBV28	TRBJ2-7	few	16	TGTGCCAGCAGTTTATTAGGTGGGACCTTCTCCTACGAGCAGTACTTC	CASSLLGGTFSYEQYF
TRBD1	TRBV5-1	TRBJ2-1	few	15	TGCGCCAGCAGCTTGAGGGGACAGGGTGGCACTGAGCAGTTCTTC	CASSLRGQGGTEQFF
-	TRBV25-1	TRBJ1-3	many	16	TGTGCCAGCAGTGAATATTACTCCAGCTCTGGAAACACCATATATTTT	CASSEYYSSSGNTIYF
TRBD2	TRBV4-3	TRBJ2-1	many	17	TGCGCCAGCAGCCAAGATACTAGCGGGAGTAATAGGAATGAGCAGTTCTTC	CASSQDTSGSNRNEQFF
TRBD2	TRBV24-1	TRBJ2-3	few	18	TGTGCCACCAGTGATGCGGGCCCGGGACTACCGAGCACAGATACGCAGTATTTT	CATSDAGPGLPSTDTQYF
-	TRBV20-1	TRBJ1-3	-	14	TGCAGTGCTTGGCGCAGGGGCTCTGGAAACACCATATATTTT	CSAWRRGSGNTIYF
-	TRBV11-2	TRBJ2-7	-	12	TGTGCCAGCAGCTTAGTACGTTCCGAGCAGTACTTC	CASSLVRSEQYF
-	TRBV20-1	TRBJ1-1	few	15	TGCAGTGCTAGAGGAGGGGCACAGGGGAACACTGAAGCTTTCTTT	CSARGGAQGNTEAFF
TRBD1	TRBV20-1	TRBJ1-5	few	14	TGCAGTGCAAGGGGACAGGGAATGGAACAGCCCCAGCATTTT	CSARGQGMEQPQHF